This entry describes one T cell receptor (beta chain). This clonotype came up a few times. Its antigen is not yet known. Base qualities are not at hand, and no much larger clone is one base apart. TCR cDNA was synthesized by 5'RACE template switching, which introduced a universal primer site and unique molecular identifiers. cDNA synthesis was primed from both the TCR alpha and TCR beta constant segments. Libraries were amplified in two PCR steps, with sample barcodes and sequencing adapters added in the second step. Libraries were sequenced on Illumina HiSeq 2500 (2x100 bp) or NovaSeq (2x150 bp). Per the original workflow: MIGEC handled demultiplexing of reads and collapsing into UMI consensus sequences, while MiXCR performed V(D)J alignment. Vaccine-responding clonotypes were defined with edgeR using replicate PBMC samples, requiring FDR below 0.01 and a log2 fold change above 5 up to day 15. Bulk clonotypes were assigned CD4 or CD8 identity according to which sequenced CD4 or CD8 repertoire held them at higher abundance. The public sequencing data were trimmed at Q25 with fastp and processed into clonotypes with MiXCR by TCRdb, which kept only in-frame beta chains. Each entry is one CDR3 protein sequence, shown with its most common DNA and genes. These V and J calls derive from TCRdb rather than the authors' analysis. The sample profile shows 400,000 to 650,000 distinct CDR3 sequences; 21% of them were found once. Of the sample, roughly a sixth falls within the top ten clones.

Counted from cysteine to phenylalanine, this CDR3 has 13 amino acids. Just the 39-base CDR3 DNA is kept, in frame starting at base 1. CDR1 and CDR2 (MGHRA, YSYEKL) derive from the germline V gene. V is pared back by 1 base and J by 6 bases, with 8 bases lying between the germline termini. This sample was taken from a study of T cells after yellow fever vaccination (dated by TCRdb to the late 2010s). As for the study more broadly: Libraries from fractions with low cell numbers were prepared with the SMART-Seq v4 Ultra Low Input RNA kit. To follow T-cell clones before and after primary and booster YFV17D yellow fever vaccination, bulk TCR alpha and beta repertoires were sequenced over time. The cohort comprised two healthy male donors, one aged 18 to 29 and one aged 30 to 40 years. Blood samples were taken at several timepoints before and after primary and secondary immunization, and bulk PBMC replicates and cell subsets were isolated. Study-level results and caveats: The secondary T-cell response was found to be weaker but faster than the primary response, with a peak reached on day 5 rather than on day 15. Computational filtering was needed because FACS-sorted repertoires could contain abundant contaminating clonotypes from the bulk population. Most clones expanded after primary vaccination (almost 97% of CD4 and around nine tenths of CD8) were re-detected after the booster, suggesting that broad memory maintenance occurred. The study included only two donors, which limits how far the findings can be generalized. A small fraction of clonotypes showed up in both the CD4 and CD8 compartments, probably as a result of convergent recombination.

Sample treatment or condition, as interpreted from the label and publication: live attenuated yellow fever vaccine strain. At each blood-draw timepoint, two biological replicates of bulk PBMCs were collected. PBMCs were isolated from peripheral blood using a standard Ficoll-Paque protocol. TriZol was used to extract RNA from bulk PBMCs, from CD4 and CD8 fractions, and from dextramer-positive and dextramer-negative fractions. The chain uses TRBV4-1 and TRBJ2-3; too little of a D gene remains to name it. Sample: PBMCs, taken less than 25 days after the first yellow fever vaccination. The clonotype originates from a man between 18 and 29 years old who received the YFV17D yellow fever vaccine. The bases are TGCGCCAGCAGCCAAGTACCCAGGGATACGCAGTATTTT. Translated, this gives CASSQVPRDTQYF.